The clone carrying this TCR beta chain occurred many times. The length of the CDR3 is 14 residues. Trimming stripped 5 bases from V and 1 base from J, with 12 bases between. CDR1 and CDR2 (germline): KGHSH, LQKENI. This entry belongs to a study of T cells in Graves' hyperthyroidism and ophthalmopathy. Amplification yielded TCR beta CDR3 regions, with RNA transcripts as the source. First-round RT-PCR of the TCR CDR3 relied on the HTBI primer set. TCRdb re-called the multiplex PCR reads with MiXCR, one entry per CDR3 protein. This table holds fewer than 750,000 distinct CDR3 sequences, about 14% found once.

The chain recombines TRBV18 with TRBJ2-7; weak D call: TRBD1 (6 bases). The clonotype was recovered from a woman aged 45-65 years with Graves' ophthalmopathy. The specimen was blood. The CDR3 is CASSAGTKSYEQYF. CDR3 DNA sequence: TGTGCCAGCTCAGCCGGGACAAAGTCCTACGAGCAGTACTTC.